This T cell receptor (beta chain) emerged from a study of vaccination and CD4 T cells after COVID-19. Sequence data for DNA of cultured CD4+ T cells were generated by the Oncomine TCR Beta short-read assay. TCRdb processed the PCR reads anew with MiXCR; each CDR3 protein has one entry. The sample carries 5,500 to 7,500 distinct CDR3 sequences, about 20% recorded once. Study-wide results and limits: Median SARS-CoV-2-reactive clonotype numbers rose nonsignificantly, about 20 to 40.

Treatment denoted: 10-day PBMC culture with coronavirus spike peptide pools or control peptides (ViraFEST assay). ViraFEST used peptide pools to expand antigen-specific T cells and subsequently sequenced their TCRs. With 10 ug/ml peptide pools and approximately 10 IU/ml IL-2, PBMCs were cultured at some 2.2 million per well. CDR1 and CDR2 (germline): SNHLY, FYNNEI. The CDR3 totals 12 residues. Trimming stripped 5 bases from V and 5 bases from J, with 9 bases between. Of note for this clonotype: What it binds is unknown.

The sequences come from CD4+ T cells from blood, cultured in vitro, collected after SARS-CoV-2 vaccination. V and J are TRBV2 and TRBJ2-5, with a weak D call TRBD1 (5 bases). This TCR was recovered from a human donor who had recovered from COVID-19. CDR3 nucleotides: TGTGCCAGCAGTCTAAACAGGGAGACCCAGTACTTC. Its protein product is CASSLNRETQYF.